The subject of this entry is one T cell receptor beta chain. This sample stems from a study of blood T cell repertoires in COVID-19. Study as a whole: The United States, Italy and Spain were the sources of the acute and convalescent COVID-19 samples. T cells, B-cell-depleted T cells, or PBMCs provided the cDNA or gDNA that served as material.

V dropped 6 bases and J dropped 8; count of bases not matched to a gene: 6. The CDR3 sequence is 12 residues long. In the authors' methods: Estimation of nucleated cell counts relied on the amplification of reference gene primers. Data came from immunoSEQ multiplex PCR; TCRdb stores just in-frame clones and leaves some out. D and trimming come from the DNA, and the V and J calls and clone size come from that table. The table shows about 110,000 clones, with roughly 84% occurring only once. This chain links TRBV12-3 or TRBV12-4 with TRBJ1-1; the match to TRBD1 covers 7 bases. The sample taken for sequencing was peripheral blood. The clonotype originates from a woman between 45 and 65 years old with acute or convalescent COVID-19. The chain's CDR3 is CASSRTGEEAFF. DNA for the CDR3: TGTGCCAGCAGCCGAACAGGGGAGGAAGCTTTCTTT.